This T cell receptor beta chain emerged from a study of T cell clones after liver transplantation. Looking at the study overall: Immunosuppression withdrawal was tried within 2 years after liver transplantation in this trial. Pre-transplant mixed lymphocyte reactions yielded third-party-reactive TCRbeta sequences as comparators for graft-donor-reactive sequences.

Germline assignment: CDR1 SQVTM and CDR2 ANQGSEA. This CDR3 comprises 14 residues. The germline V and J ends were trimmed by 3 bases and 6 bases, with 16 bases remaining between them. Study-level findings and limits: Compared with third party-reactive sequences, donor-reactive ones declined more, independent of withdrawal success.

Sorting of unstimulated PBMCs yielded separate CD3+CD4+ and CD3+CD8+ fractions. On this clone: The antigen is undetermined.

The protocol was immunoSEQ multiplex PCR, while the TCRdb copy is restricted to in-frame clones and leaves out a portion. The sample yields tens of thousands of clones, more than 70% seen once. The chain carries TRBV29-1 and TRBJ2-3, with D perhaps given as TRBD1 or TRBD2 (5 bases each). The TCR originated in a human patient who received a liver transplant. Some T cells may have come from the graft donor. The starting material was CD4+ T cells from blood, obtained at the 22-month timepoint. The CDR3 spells CSVDKTGTGDTQYF. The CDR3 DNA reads TGCAGCGTTGACAAGACGGGGACCGGTGATACGCAGTATTTT.